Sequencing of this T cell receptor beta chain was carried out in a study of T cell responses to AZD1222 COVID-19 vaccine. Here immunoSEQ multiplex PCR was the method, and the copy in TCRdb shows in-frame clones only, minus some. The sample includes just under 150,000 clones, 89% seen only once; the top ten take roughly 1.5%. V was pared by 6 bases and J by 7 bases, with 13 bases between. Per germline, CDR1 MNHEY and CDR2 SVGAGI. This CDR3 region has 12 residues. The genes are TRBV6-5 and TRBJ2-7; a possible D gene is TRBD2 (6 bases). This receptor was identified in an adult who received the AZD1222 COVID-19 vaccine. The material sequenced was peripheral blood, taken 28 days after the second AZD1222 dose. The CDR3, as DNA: TGTGCCAGCAGGGGACTGCTGAGGGAGCAGTACTTC. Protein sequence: CASRGLLREQYF.